This T cell receptor (beta chain) emerged from a study of cytomegalovirus exposure and HLA in healthy donors. In the PCR, 60 Vbeta and 13 Jbeta primers were used. The repertoire was sequenced with immunoSEQ multiplex PCR; TCRdb's copy has only in-frame clones and lacks some. The data show 100,000 to 150,000 clones, about three quarters seen once. As to this clone: Its antigen is not known.

Whole-study results and caveats: Cytomegalovirus status was reportedly diagnosed by the classifier with high sensitivity and specificity. The study flagged approximately 180 TCR beta chains as cytomegalovirus-associated. Among the CMV-associated chains, a few were confirmed in vitro as specific for CMV antigens.

This CDR3 is 15 amino acids long. Looked up from germline, CDR1 is LGHNA and CDR2 is YNFKEQ. Sequences were obtained from PBMCs. V gene TRBV4-2 combines with J gene TRBJ2-5; D may be TRBD2 (6 bases). The DNA end is a closer match to TRBJ2-7, so the J assignment may be wrong. The sequence was obtained from a man aged 50 to 59 in good health and CMV-seronegative. CDR3: CASSQNPGLSYEQYF. CDR3 nucleotides: TGTGCCAGCAGCCAGAATCCGGGACTCTCCTACGAGCAGTACTTC.